The T cell receptor beta chain under discussion was sequenced for a study of Ad26.COV2.S vaccination and SARS-CoV-2 variants. Specified treatment: some 19 received Ad26.COV2.S at low or high dose, single or two shots; roughly five received placebo; per-sample allocation not given. The study sampled participants on day 63 after the first vaccine or placebo injection. Clones were sequenced by immunoSEQ multiplex PCR, and TCRdb holds only the in-frame ones, with some missing. Here the sample spans 440,000 or so clones, roughly 90% being singletons. After removal of 3 bases from V and 7 bases from J, the junction contained 7 bases not matched to a gene. The CDR3 has 14 residues. Germline-derived CDR1 and CDR2 are LGHDT and YNNKEL (reference sequence).

The chain couples TRBV3-1 (or the pseudogene TRBV3-2) to TRBJ1-2; 8 bases fit TRBD1. Specimen: peripheral blood, collected in a trial of Ad26.COV2.S vaccine versus placebo. The receptor was isolated from a person aged 18-65 years who received the Ad26.COV2.S COVID-19 vaccine or a placebo. The CDR3 DNA sequence: TGTGCCAGCAGCCAGGGCCCAGGGGGCGGTGGCTACACCTTC. This encodes CASSQGPGGGGYTF.